This T cell receptor (beta chain) was identified in a study of molecular identifiers for immune sequencing clone quantification. This clonotype has ten or more counts. The CDR3 length is 14 residues. Trimming left V 4 bases short and J 4 bases short, with 14 bases between. Germline CDR1 is SGHDT and CDR2 is YYEEEE. TCRdb re-called the PCR reads with MiXCR, one entry per CDR3 protein. Here the sample spans some 590,000 distinct CDR3 sequences, approximately 24% being singletons. This clonotype was obtained from a human donor in good health. Some libraries in this study had Jurkat cell RNA spiked in. The V gene is TRBV5-6, the J gene TRBJ1-1; D is unresolved. The material sequenced was naive CD8+ T cells from blood, with Jurkat cell RNA spiked in. Indicated subset: FACS-sorted CD8+CD4-CCR7+CD45RA+ naive T cells. This CDR3 is CASSPGGETTEAFF. The CDR3 DNA reads TGTGCCAGCAGCCCCGGTGGAGAAACCACTGAAGCTTTCTTT.